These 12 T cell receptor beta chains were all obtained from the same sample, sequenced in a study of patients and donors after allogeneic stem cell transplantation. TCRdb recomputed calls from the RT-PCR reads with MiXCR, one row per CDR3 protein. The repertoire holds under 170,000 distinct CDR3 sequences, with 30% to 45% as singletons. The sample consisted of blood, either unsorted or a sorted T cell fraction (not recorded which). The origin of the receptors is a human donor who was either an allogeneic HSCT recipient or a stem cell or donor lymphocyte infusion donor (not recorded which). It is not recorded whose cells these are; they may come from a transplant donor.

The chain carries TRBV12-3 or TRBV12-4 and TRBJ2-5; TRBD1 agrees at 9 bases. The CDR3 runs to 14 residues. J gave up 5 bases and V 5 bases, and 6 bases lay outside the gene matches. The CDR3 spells CASSKDRGRETQYF. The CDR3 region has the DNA TGTGCCAGCAGTAAGGACAGGGGTAGGGAGACCCAGTACTTC.

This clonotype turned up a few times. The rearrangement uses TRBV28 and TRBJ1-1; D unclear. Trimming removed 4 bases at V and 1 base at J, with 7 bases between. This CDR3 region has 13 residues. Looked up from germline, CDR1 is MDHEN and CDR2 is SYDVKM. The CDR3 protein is CASSSTENTEAFF. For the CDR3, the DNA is TGTGCCAGCAGTTCTACGGAGAACACTGAAGCTTTCTTT.

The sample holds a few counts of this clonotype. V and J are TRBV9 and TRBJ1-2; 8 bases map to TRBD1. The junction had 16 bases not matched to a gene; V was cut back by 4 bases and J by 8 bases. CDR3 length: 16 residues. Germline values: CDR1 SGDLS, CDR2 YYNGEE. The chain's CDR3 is CASSPRTGTRAGGYTF. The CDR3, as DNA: TGTGCCAGCAGCCCTCGGACAGGGACGAGGGCCGGGGGCTACACCTTC.

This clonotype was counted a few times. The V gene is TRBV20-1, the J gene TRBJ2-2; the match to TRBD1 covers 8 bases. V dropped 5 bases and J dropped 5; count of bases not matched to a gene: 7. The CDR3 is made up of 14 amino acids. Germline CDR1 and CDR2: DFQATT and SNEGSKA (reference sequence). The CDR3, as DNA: TGCAGTGCTCGATGGACAGGGTCTACCGGGGAGCTGTTTTTT. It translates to CSARWTGSTGELFF.

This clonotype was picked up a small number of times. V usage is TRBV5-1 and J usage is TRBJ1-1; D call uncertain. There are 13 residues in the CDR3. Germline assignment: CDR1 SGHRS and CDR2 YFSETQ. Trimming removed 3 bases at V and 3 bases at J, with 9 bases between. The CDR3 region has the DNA TGCGCCAGCAGCTGGGGATGGGACACTGAAGCTTTCTTT. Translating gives CASSWGWDTEAFF. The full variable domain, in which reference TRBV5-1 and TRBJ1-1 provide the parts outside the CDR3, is KAGVTQTPRYLIKTRGQQVTLSCSPISGHRSVSWYQQTPGQGLQFLFEYFSETQRNKGNFPGRFSGRQFSNSRSEMNVSTLELGDSALYLCASSWGWDTEAFFGQGTRLTVV.

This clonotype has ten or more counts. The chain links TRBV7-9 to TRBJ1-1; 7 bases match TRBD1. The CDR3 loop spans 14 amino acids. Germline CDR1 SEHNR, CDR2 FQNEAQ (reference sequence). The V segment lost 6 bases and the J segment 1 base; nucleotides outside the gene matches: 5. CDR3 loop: CASSLDRKNTEAFF. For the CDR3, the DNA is TGTGCCAGCAGTTTGGACAGGAAGAACACTGAAGCTTTCTTT.

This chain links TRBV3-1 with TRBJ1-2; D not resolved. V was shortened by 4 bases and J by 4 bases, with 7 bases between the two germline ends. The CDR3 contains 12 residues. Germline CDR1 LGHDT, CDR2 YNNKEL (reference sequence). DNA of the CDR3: TGTGCCAGCAGCCGAGGAGTCTATGGCTACACCTTC. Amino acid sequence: CASSRGVYGYTF.

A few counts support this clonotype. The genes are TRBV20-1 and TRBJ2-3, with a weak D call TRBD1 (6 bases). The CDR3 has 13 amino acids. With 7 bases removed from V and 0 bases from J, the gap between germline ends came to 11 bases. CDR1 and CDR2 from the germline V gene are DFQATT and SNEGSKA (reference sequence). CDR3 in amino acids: CSDQGPSTDTQYF. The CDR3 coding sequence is TGCAGTGATCAGGGGCCCAGCACAGATACGCAGTATTTT.

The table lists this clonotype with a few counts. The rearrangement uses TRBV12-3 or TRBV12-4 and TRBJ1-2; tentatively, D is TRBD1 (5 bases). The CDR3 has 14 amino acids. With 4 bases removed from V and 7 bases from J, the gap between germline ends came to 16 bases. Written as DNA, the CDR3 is TGTGCCAGCAGTTCGTTAACAGGTGCCGTTGGCTACACCTTC. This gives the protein CASSSLTGAVGYTF.

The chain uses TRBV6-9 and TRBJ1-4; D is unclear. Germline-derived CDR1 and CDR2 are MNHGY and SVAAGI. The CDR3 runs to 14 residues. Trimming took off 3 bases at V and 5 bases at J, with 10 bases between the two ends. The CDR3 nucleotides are TGTGCCAGCAGTTACATGAACGGAAATGAAAAACTGTTTTTT. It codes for CASSYMNGNEKLFF.

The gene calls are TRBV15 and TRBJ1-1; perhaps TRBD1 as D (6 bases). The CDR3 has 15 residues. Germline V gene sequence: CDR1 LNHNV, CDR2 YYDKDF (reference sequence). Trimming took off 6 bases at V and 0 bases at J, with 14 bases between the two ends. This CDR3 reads CATRDFRGMNTEAFF. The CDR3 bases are TGTGCCACCAGGGATTTCAGGGGCATGAACACTGAAGCTTTCTTT. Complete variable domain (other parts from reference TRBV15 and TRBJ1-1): DAMVIQNPRYQVTQFGKPVTLSCSQTLNHNVMYWYQQKSSQAPKLLFHYYDKDFNNEADTPDNFQSRRPNTSFCFLDIRSPGLGDTAMYLCATRDFRGMNTEAFFGQGTRLTVV.

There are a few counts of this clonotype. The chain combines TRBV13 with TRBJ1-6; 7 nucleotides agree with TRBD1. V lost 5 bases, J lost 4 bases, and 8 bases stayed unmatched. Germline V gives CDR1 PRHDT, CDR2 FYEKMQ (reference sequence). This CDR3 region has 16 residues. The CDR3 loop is CASSPKGTDYNSPLHF. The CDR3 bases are TGTGCCAGCAGCCCCAAAGGGACAGATTATAATTCACCCCTCCACTTT.